Below, 15 T cell receptor beta chains from the same sample are listed, as sequenced in a study of beta chain features in type 1 diabetes (dated by TCRdb to 2016 to 2019). The library was prepared using the immunoSEQ multiplex PCR assay. The entire isolated RNA was reverse transcribed using the High Capacity cDNA Reverse Transcription Kit, and thus expressed TCRB transcripts were sequenced. TCRdb provides this immuneACCESS table in a form limited to in-frame rearrangements. Some clones are lacking; in checked studies, under half of them reflect an unresolved V gene, and why the rest are absent is not known. The table for this sample lists around 200,000 clones; roughly an eighth of them were counted only once. Less than 0.7% of the sample rests with the top ten. Sequenced sample: central memory CD4+ T cells from blood. These receptors originate from a woman aged 18-29 years in good health.

This clone has more than one count but fewer than ten. The chain couples TRBV5-1 to TRBJ2-3; D remains ambiguous. With 1 base removed from V and 3 bases from J, the gap between germline ends came to 15 bases. Germline loops: CDR1 SGHRS, CDR2 YFSETQ. The CDR3 totals 16 residues. The CDR3 sequence is CASSLPLRAETDTQYF. The CDR3 region has the DNA TGCGCCAGCAGCTTGCCCTTGAGAGCCGAGACAGATACGCAGTATTTT.

This clone was picked up a small number of times. This chain uses TRBV7-2 with TRBJ2-3, with 11 positions matching TRBD2. Losses at the gene ends were 1 base for V and 4 bases for J; bases not matched to a gene: 7. This CDR3 is 17 amino acids long. The V gene's germline CDR1 is SGHTA and CDR2 FQGNSA. The CDR3 is CASSLVSGLAVSDTQYF. The CDR3 bases are TGTGCCAGCAGCTTAGTTTCGGGACTAGCGGTTTCAGATACGCAGTATTTT.

This clone appeared a few times. The chain combines TRBV29-1 with TRBJ2-3; no clear D gene. The germline V gene encodes CDR1 SQVTM and CDR2 ANQGSEA. Between the trimmed V and J ends, which lost 4 bases and 0 bases, there was a span of 8 bases. This CDR3 region has 13 residues. CDR3 nucleotide sequence: TGCAGCGTTGGCAGTGCTAGCACAGATACGCAGTATTTT. It specifies CSVGSASTDTQYF.

V and J are TRBV15 and TRBJ2-3, with D maybe TRBD1 (5 bases). The germline gives CDR1 LNHNV, CDR2 YYDKDF (reference sequence). The germline V and J ends were trimmed by 5 bases and 9 bases, with 18 bases remaining between them. This CDR3 is built from 14 residues. The CDR3 sequence: CATSPHQGAGTQYF. The DNA of the CDR3 is TGTGCCACCAGCCCCCATCAGGGTGCTGGCACGCAGTATTTT. Full variable domain (missing parts from reference TRBV15 and TRBJ2-3): DAMVIQNPRYQVTQFGKPVTLSCSQTLNHNVMYWYQQKSSQAPKLLFHYYDKDFNNEADTPDNFQSRRPNTSFCFLDIRSPGLGDTAMYLCATSPHQGAGTQYFGPGTRLTVL.

This clone was counted between two and nine times. The rearrangement uses TRBV29-1 and TRBJ1-2; D is ambiguous. This CDR3 spans 16 amino acids. Germline V lookup: CDR1 SQVTM, CDR2 ANQGSEA. Trimming stripped 3 bases from V and 0 bases from J, with 17 bases between. CDR3 bases: TGCAGCGTTGAGCCCCAGAGGGCGTACTCTAACTATGGCTACACCTTC. Residues: CSVEPQRAYSNYGYTF. The entire variable domain, with the rest obtained from reference TRBV29-1 and TRBJ1-2, is as follows: SAVISQKPSRDICQRGTSLTIQCQVDSQVTMMFWYRQQPGQSLTLIATANQGSEATYESGFVIDKFPISRPNLTFSTLTVSNMSPEDSSIYLCSVEPQRAYSNYGYTFGSGTRLTVV.

The V and J genes are TRBV18 and TRBJ2-3; TRBD2 aligns across 12 bases. From germline, CDR1 is KGHSH and CDR2 LQKENI. V was clipped by 2 bases and J by 1 base; unmatched bases: 13. The length of the CDR3 is 20 residues. The CDR3 sequence: CASSPMGGLAGSLGTDTQYF. CDR3 nucleotide sequence: TGTGCCAGCTCACCAATGGGAGGACTAGCGGGGTCGTTAGGCACAGATACGCAGTATTTT. Full variable domain (rest looked up from reference TRBV18 and TRBJ2-3): NAGVMQNPRHLVRRRGQEARLRCSPMKGHSHVYWYRQLPEEGLKFMVYLQKENIIDESGMPKERFSAEFPKEGPSILRIQQVVRGDSAAYFCASSPMGGLAGSLGTDTQYFGPGTRLTVL.

The chain couples TRBV14 to TRBJ1-1; tentative D call: TRBD1 (5 bases). This CDR3 is 16 amino acids long. Per germline, CDR1 SGHDN and CDR2 FVKESK. V shed 8 bases and J shed 10 bases, with 29 bases lying between them. CDR3 sequence (DNA): TGTGCCAGCTTCCCAGAGCGGGGTGGGGGGACGAGCGGAGCTTTCTTT. It translates to CASFPERGGGTSGAFF.

The J gene is TRBJ1-4, the V gene TRBV4-1, with D possibly matching TRBD1 (6 bases). The CDR3 is 14 residues long. V lost 2 bases and J 4 bases, leaving 8 bases between the germline ends. In germline, CDR1 is MGHRA, CDR2 YSYEKL. As DNA, the CDR3 is TGCGCCAGCAGCCAACAGGGGAATAATGAAAAACTGTTTTTT. Translation gives CASSQQGNNEKLFF.

This clone was observed a few times. The V gene is TRBV28, the J gene TRBJ1-5; 11 nucleotides align to TRBD1. Losses at the gene ends were 6 bases for V and 7 bases for J; bases not matched to a gene: 11. The CDR3 loop spans 16 amino acids. Germline CDR1 is MDHEN and CDR2 is SYDVKM. CDR3 residues: CASRISGTGGFQPQHF. DNA of the CDR3: TGTGCCAGCAGGATTTCCGGGACAGGGGGATTCCAGCCCCAGCATTTT. Together with reference TRBV28 and TRBJ1-5, the CDR3 gives the full variable domain: DVKVTQSSRYLVKRTGEKVFLECVQDMDHENMFWYRQDPGLGLRLIYFSYDVKMKEKGDIPEGYSVSREKKERFSLILESASTNQTSMYLCASRISGTGGFQPQHFGDGTRLSIL.

The chain links TRBV2 to TRBJ1-1; the D gene is possibly TRBD1 (5 bases). Germline-derived CDR1 and CDR2 are SNHLY and FYNNEI. The CDR3 extends over 15 amino acids. V lost 6 bases and J 1 base, leaving 15 bases between the germline ends. CDR3 nucleotides: TGTGCCAGCAGGGGAACCGGACACAGGAACACTGAAGCTTTCTTT. As protein: CASRGTGHRNTEAFF.

The chain links TRBV2 to TRBJ1-2; D is possibly TRBD1 (5 bases). The V gene lost 4 bases and the J gene lost 5 bases, with 17 bases spanning the gap. The CDR3 length is 15 residues. In germline, CDR1 is SNHLY, CDR2 FYNNEI. The CDR3 DNA reads TGTGCCAGCAGTGCCCGGTTAGGGGATCCGTATGGCTACACCTTC. Translated, it gives CASSARLGDPYGYTF.

The chain joins TRBV28 to TRBJ2-3; D remains ambiguous. The germline V gene has CDR1 MDHEN and CDR2 SYDVKM. The CDR3 runs 14 residues. V gave up 3 bases and J gave up 4 bases, with 11 bases separating them. The CDR3 region is CASSLPTTADTQYF. In DNA, the CDR3 is TGTGCCAGCAGTTTGCCGACAACAGCAGATACGCAGTATTTT.

This clone was picked up a small number of times. V and J are TRBV19 and TRBJ2-5, with D unclear. V lost 4 bases, J lost 5 bases, and 8 bases lay in between. In germline, CDR1 is LNHDA, CDR2 SQIVND (reference sequence). The CDR3 loop spans 12 amino acids. CDR3 coding DNA: TGTGCCAGTAGTAACCTCCGGGAGACCCAGTACTTC. Its translation: CASSNLRETQYF.

This clone has only a few counts. V and J are TRBV5-1 and TRBJ2-1; TRBD2 matches at 9 bases. Germline V CDR1 and CDR2: SGHRS, YFSETQ. With 6 bases clipped from V and 8 bases from J, the junction kept 6 bases outside the gene matches. The CDR3 contains 13 residues. The DNA for the CDR3 is TGCGCCAGCAAGGTAGCGGGAGAAGATGAGCAGTTCTTC. This gives the protein CASKVAGEDEQFF.

A few counts support this clone. The rearrangement joins TRBV5-4 to TRBJ2-1; 13 positions agree with TRBD2. V trimming: 3 bases; J trimming: 7 bases; junction bases outside the gene matches: 4. Germline V gene sequence: CDR1 SGHNT, CDR2 YYREEE (reference sequence). The CDR3 extends over 15 amino acids. The CDR3 nucleotides read TGTGCCAGCAGCTCGGGGACTAGCGGGAATAATGAGCAGTTCTTC. Translating gives CASSSGTSGNNEQFF. The variable domain in full, completed from reference TRBV5-4 and TRBJ2-1, reads ETGVTQSPTHLIKTRGQQVTLRCSSQSGHNTVSWYQQALGQGPQFIFQYYREEENGRGNFPPRFSGLQFPNYSSELNVNALELDDSALYLCASSSGTSGNNEQFFGPGTRLTVL.